Below, 25 T cell receptor beta chains from the same sample are listed, as sequenced in a study of cytomegalovirus exposure and HLA in healthy donors. 60 Vbeta and 13 Jbeta primers were used in PCR. Libraries were prepared by immunoSEQ multiplex PCR; TCRdb keeps only in-frame clonotypes and omits some of them. The table has more than 90,000 clones, 82% seen once. Sequenced material: PBMCs. Source of these receptors: a man between 45 and 60 years old in good health and CMV-seronegative.

The genes are TRBV7-3 and TRBJ2-7, with 9 nucleotides matching TRBD2. The CDR3 spans 16 residues. The V gene end was trimmed by 2 bases and the J gene end by 3 bases; junction bases not matched to a gene: 8. CDR1 is SGHTA and CDR2 is FQGTGA in the germline V gene. The CDR3 DNA reads TGTGCCAGCAGCTTACTGACTAGCGGAATAGGCTACGAGCAGTACTTC. Translated, it gives CASSLLTSGIGYEQYF.

The rearrangement links TRBV6-5 to TRBJ2-7; possible D gene TRBD1, 5 bases. Looked up from germline, CDR1 is MNHEY and CDR2 is SVGAGI. The CDR3 sequence is 12 residues long. V dropped 9 bases and J dropped 0 bases, with 9 bases sitting between them. The CDR3 region has the DNA TGTGCCAGTGAGACAGACTCCTACGAGCAGTACTTC. It codes for CASETDSYEQYF.

Concerning this clone: One end of the junction varies from germline; a read error may be responsible. The chain has TRBV7-7 and TRBJ2-3; 10 nucleotides line up with TRBD2. The germline V gene encodes CDR1 SSHAT and CDR2 FNYEAQ (reference sequence). This CDR3 has 15 residues. The CDR3 region is CASSPGLANTDTQYF. Here the CDR3 DNA reads TGTGCTAGCAGTCCGGGACTAGCGAACACAGATACGCAGTATTTT.

V usage is TRBV30 and J usage is TRBJ1-2, with 8 bases identical to TRBD1. The CDR3 has 15 amino acids. Per germline, CDR1 GTSNPN and CDR2 SVGIG (reference sequence). With 1 base clipped from V and 2 bases from J, the junction kept 6 bases outside the gene matches. CDR3 protein: CAWSGGTGANYGYTF. The CDR3 DNA sequence: TGTGCCTGGAGTGGCGGGACAGGCGCAAACTATGGCTACACCTTC.

V gene TRBV6-6 combines with J gene TRBJ1-5; TRBD1 matches at 8 bases. Germline V gene sequence: CDR1 MNHNY, CDR2 SVGAGI (reference sequence). The J segment lost 4 bases and the V segment lost 2 bases, leaving 1 base of the junction unmatched. This CDR3 has 14 amino acids. CDR3 nucleotides: TGTGCCAGCAGTTACGGACAGGGAAATCAGCCCCAGCATTTT. This sequence encodes CASSYGQGNQPQHF.

This clone is a singleton in its sample. V gene TRBV5-1 combines with J gene TRBJ2-7; TRBD2 matches 14 bases. The CDR3 loop spans 17 amino acids. J was trimmed by 4 bases and V by 3 bases; bases with no gene match: 9. CDR1 and CDR2 (germline): SGHRS, YFSETQ. DNA for the CDR3: TGCGCCAGCAGCTCCGGGACTAGCGGGAGAACGGTGTACGAGCAGTACTTC. Translated, it gives CASSSGTSGRTVYEQYF.

The genes are TRBV5-6 and TRBJ2-5, with a tentative D call TRBD1 (6 bases). Germline CDR1 and CDR2: SGHDT and YYEEEE. The CDR3 is 16 amino acids. Trimming took off 4 bases at V and 9 bases at J, with 25 bases between the two ends. The CDR3 region has the DNA TGTGCCAGCAGCCCCGAGGAAGGGGGTGACTTTGGGGCCCAGTACTTC. It codes for CASSPEEGGDFGAQYF.

This clone was seen only a few times. The rearrangement links TRBV18 to TRBJ2-4, with D maybe TRBD2 (6 bases). Germline V CDR1 and CDR2: KGHSH, LQKENI. Trimming removed 2 bases from V and 4 bases from J, with 18 bases in between. The CDR3 is made up of 17 amino acids. CDR3 sequence (DNA): TGTGCCAGCTCACCAGTACGCTCCGGGGACTCAAAAAACATTCAGTACTTC. This encodes CASSPVRSGDSKNIQYF.

The V and J genes are TRBV7-2 and TRBJ2-5; TRBD2 might be the D (7 bases). The tail of the sequence fits TRBJ2-7 better, so the J call may be wrong. CDR1 and CDR2 (germline): SGHTA, FQGNSA. The CDR3 totals 14 residues. CDR3 amino acids: CASSQTGGGYEQYF. The CDR3 DNA reads as TGTGCCAGCAGCCAAACGGGGGGCGGGTACGAGCAGTACTTC.

Worth noting for this clone: The junction departs from the called germline gene at one end, perhaps through a read error. V is TRBV7-9 and J is TRBJ2-2; TRBD2 matches 7 bases. This CDR3 contains 17 residues. Germline V gives CDR1 SEHNR, CDR2 FQNEAQ (reference sequence). The CDR3 DNA sequence: TGTTCCAGCAGCTCCTTGGGGGGGACCAATAACACCGGGGAGCTGTTTTTT. Encoded protein: CSSSSLGGTNNTGELFF.

The DNA of the CDR3 is TGTGCCAGCAGCCCCGGACAGGCGAAAGGCCTGGGTTATGAAAAACTGTTTTTT. Encoded protein: CASSPGQAKGLGYEKLFF. This chain joins TRBV28 and TRBJ1-4; 7 positions match TRBD1. Germline V CDR1 and CDR2: MDHEN, SYDVKM. The V and J ends lost 6 bases and 6 bases, in that order; junction bases with no gene match: 19. CDR3 length: 18 residues.

This rearrangement joins TRBV10-3 to TRBJ2-7; 8 bases align to TRBD2. In germline, CDR1 is ENHRY, CDR2 SYGVKD. The CDR3 consists of 13 residues. Trimming took 11 bases from V and 4 from J; bases not matched to a gene: 10. The CDR3 here is CAVNSGDGYEQYF. The CDR3 DNA reads TGTGCCGTTAATAGCGGGGATGGTTACGAGCAGTACTTC.

The V call is TRBV7-3, the J call TRBJ2-2, with TRBD1 matching over 9 bases. The CDR3 extends over 15 amino acids. Germline CDR1 and CDR2: SGHTA and FQGTGA. Trimming cost V 7 bases and J 3 bases; bases outside gene matches: 6. CDR3 DNA: TGTGCCAGCAACCCGGGACAGGGTTACACCGGGGAGCTGTTTTTT. It specifies CASNPGQGYTGELFF.

V and J are TRBV6-1 and TRBJ1-1, with D unclear. CDR1 is MNHNS and CDR2 is SASEGT in the germline V gene. Trimming removed 2 bases from V and 1 base from J, with 5 bases in between. The CDR3 covers 13 residues. Written as DNA, the CDR3 is TGTGCCAGCAGTGAATATCGGAACACTGAAGCTTTCTTT. Translation: CASSEYRNTEAFF.

This clone was detected a few times. The chain couples TRBV4-1 to TRBJ2-7, with D perhaps matching TRBD2 (6 bases). The germline V and J ends were trimmed by 4 bases and 3 bases, with 10 bases remaining between them. The CDR3 consists of 13 residues. Germline V gene sequence: CDR1 MGHRA, CDR2 YSYEKL. For the CDR3, the DNA is TGCGCCAGCAGCCTAGGGAGGAACTACGAGCAGTACTTC. Protein: CASSLGRNYEQYF.

This chain uses TRBV28 with TRBJ2-5; a weak D match, TRBD1 (7 bases). Near its end, the DNA agrees better with TRBJ2-7, so the J call may be wrong. This CDR3 contains 16 residues. CDR1 is MDHEN, CDR2 SYDVKM, per germline. CDR3 residues: CASSGAGGPPSYEQYF. Written as DNA, the CDR3 is TGTGCCAGCAGTGGGGCAGGGGGGCCCCCCTCCTACGAGCAGTACTTC.

This chain uses TRBV14 with TRBJ2-3; D is unresolved. The germline V gene encodes CDR1 SGHDN and CDR2 FVKESK. The V end was cut by 1 base, the J end by 2 bases, with 13 bases between. The length of the CDR3 is 16 residues. CDR3 amino acids: CASSQVAATATDTQYF. CDR3 sequence (DNA): TGTGCCAGCAGCCAAGTCGCGGCCACCGCCACAGATACGCAGTATTTT.

This clone was counted only a few times. V and J are TRBV6-6 and TRBJ2-1, with 8 bases identical to TRBD1. The V gene end was trimmed by 5 bases and the J gene end by 5 bases; junction bases not matched to a gene: 5. Per germline, CDR1 MNHNY and CDR2 SVGAGI (reference sequence). The CDR3 has 14 amino acids. The CDR3 nucleotides are TGTGCCAGCAGTACGGGACAGGAAAACAATGAGCAGTTCTTC. It translates to CASSTGQENNEQFF.

The chain carries TRBV7-9 and TRBJ2-7; a weak D match, TRBD2 (5 bases). The V gene lost 1 base and the J gene lost 2 bases, with 9 bases spanning the gap. Germline V gene lookup returns CDR1 SEHNR and CDR2 FQNEAQ (reference sequence). This CDR3 is built from 14 residues. This CDR3 reads CASSLGPGTYEQYF. The CDR3 nucleotides are TGTGCCAGCAGCTTAGGGCCGGGGACCTACGAGCAGTACTTC.

The chain carries TRBV6-1 and TRBJ1-1; the match to TRBD1 covers 8 bases. The ends lost 8 bases at V and 3 bases at J; junction bases unmatched: 5. The CDR3 covers 13 residues. Germline loops: CDR1 MNHNS, CDR2 SASEGT. The DNA of the CDR3 is TGTGCCAGCTTCCGGGGACAGGACACTGAAGCTTTCTTT. Amino acids: CASFRGQDTEAFF.

The chain combines TRBV30 with TRBJ2-4; no firm D call. CDR1 and CDR2 (germline): GTSNPN, SVGIG (reference sequence). V gave up 4 bases and J gave up 1 base, with 8 bases separating them. The CDR3 covers 13 residues. Written as DNA, the CDR3 is TGTGCCTGGAAGGTCGGGGCCAAAAACATTCAGTACTTC. Encoded protein: CAWKVGAKNIQYF.

The J gene is TRBJ2-3, the V gene TRBV9, with 8 bases identical to TRBD2. CDR1 and CDR2 from the germline V gene are SGDLS and YYNGEE. CDR3 length equals 15 residues. Germline trimming cut 6 bases from V and 5 bases from J; bases unmatched to any gene: 11. The chain's CDR3 is CASTLAGGAQDTQYF. The CDR3 nucleotides read TGTGCCAGCACATTGGCGGGGGGAGCTCAAGATACGCAGTATTTT.

The rearrangement uses TRBV9 and TRBJ2-3; 10 bases map to TRBD2. Germline-derived CDR1 and CDR2 are SGDLS and YYNGEE. The CDR3 is 16 residues long. V was pared by 4 bases and J by 5 bases, with 10 bases of the junction left unmatched. The CDR3 coding sequence is TGTGCCAGCAGCCCCAGAGCGGGAGGGCCGGGAGATACGCAGTATTTT. This codes for CASSPRAGGPGDTQYF.

This chain links TRBV5-6 with TRBJ2-7; TRBD2 is a possible D gene (5 bases). The CDR3 totals 12 residues. CDR1 and CDR2 from the germline V gene are SGHDT and YYEEEE. With 2 bases removed from V and 7 bases from J, the gap between germline ends came to 10 bases. CDR3 nucleotide sequence: TGTGCCAGCAGCTTCAGCTCGGGGGAGCAGTACTTC. Translation: CASSFSSGEQYF.

V and J are TRBV15 and TRBJ1-1, with a tentative D call TRBD1 (6 bases). CDR1 is LNHNV, CDR2 YYDKDF, per germline (reference sequence). This CDR3 spans 15 amino acids. Deletions cut 1 base from V and 1 base from J, with 10 bases between. The CDR3 DNA is TGTGCCACCAGCAGAGGCTTGACAGGGAACACTGAAGCTTTCTTT. This translates into CATSRGLTGNTEAFF.